The rows below give T cell receptor beta chains drawn from one sample of a study of T cell responses to AZD1222 COVID-19 vaccine. Sequencing used immunoSEQ multiplex PCR; TCRdb keeps in-frame clones, though not all of them. Among 130,000 to 150,000 clones listed, approximately 90% were seen once. The material sequenced was peripheral blood, taken on day 0 of AZD1222 vaccination. The receptors were sampled from an adult in good health. Both conserved end residues are part of each CDR3.

v_gene	j_gene	CDR3aa
TRBV7-3	TRBJ1-6	CASSATGSLNSPLHF
TRBV24-1	TRBJ1-1	CATSEGGNTEAFF
TRBV19	TRBJ1-5	CATDPSFVPQHF
TRBV10-3	TRBJ2-7	CAISPSYEQYF
TRBV4-3	TRBJ1-5	CASSQQLGQGLSNQPQHF
TRBV10-3	TRBJ1-3	CAIRIGGATDGNTIYF
TRBV11-3	TRBJ2-3	CASSLGTSADTQYF
TRBV7-2	TRBJ1-6	CASSLRQGSYNSPLHF
TRBV4-3	TRBJ2-1	CASSQDYGTSGGNEQFF
TRBV7-3	TRBJ2-1	CASSLDRGAYNEQFF
TRBV4-2	TRBJ2-7	CASSQDLRRGGEQYF
TRBV10-1	TRBJ1-2	CASKIKGAGGLPNYGYTF
TRBV3-1/TRBV3-2	TRBJ2-2	CASSRRAGGSGELFF
TRBV19	TRBJ2-7	CASSIPGVRTYEQYF
TRBV4-2	TRBJ2-2	CASSQEGVTGELFF
TRBV6-5	TRBJ1-1	CASSYGRGGSAEAFF
TRBV5-1	TRBJ1-1	CASSQGQPNTEAFF
TRBV24-1	TRBJ1-1	CATSRGNTEAFF
TRBV10-3	TRBJ2-7	CAISESTGGAIYEQYF
TRBV19	TRBJ1-2	CASSLGDGLNYGYTF
TRBV30	TRBJ1-2	CAWSAREGYINYGYTF
TRBV3-1/TRBV3-2	TRBJ1-3	CATGPQGNGNTIYF
TRBV29-1	TRBJ1-1	CSVGGAVWGEAFF
TRBV7-9	TRBJ1-2	CASSFEQGINYGYTF
TRBV19	TRBJ1-5	CASSIGGANQPQHF
TRBV28	TRBJ1-1	CAVGEVLKAFF
TRBV9	TRBJ2-3	CASSVAVSGDLSTDTQYF
TRBV10-2	TRBJ1-1	CASLGTGVTEAFF
TRBV5-6	TRBJ1-1	CASSDFRGEGAFF
TRBV7-3	TRBJ2-3	CASSLARDTQYF
TRBV7-2	TRBJ1-3	CASSLVGAPSGNTIYF
TRBV2	TRBJ1-2	CASTLGQAINYGYTF
TRBV11-1	TRBJ1-2	CASSLAPEGRDGYTF
TRBV7-3	TRBJ2-3	CASSLGGLAGGTDTQYF
TRBV19	TRBJ2-4	CATQDPGTSANIQYF
TRBV6-2/TRBV6-3	TRBJ2-1	CASSYQAGVGGEQFF
TRBV9	TRBJ1-2	CASSPISPWNYGYTF
TRBV5-6	TRBJ1-1	CASSLRQGYTEAFF
TRBV19	TRBJ1-6	CASRVSSYNSPLHF
TRBV7-7	TRBJ2-2	CASSLAVGLNTGELFF
TRBV11-2	TRBJ2-1	CASSLGGPNEQFF
TRBV5-8	TRBJ2-2	CASSLGLAGTGELFF
TRBV4-2	TRBJ2-5	CASNRGGAEETQYF
TRBV18	TRBJ1-4	CASSYTASGSLRQEFREKLFF
TRBV7-9	TRBJ2-2	CASSSTGYTGELFF
TRBV5-1	TRBJ2-3	CASSLNQGANGDTQYF
TRBV3-1/TRBV3-2	TRBJ2-7	CASSQVLRGFSYEQYF
TRBV6-5	TRBJ1-4	CASSYRQGRNEKLFF
TRBV7-8	TRBJ1-2	CASSAGGSDYGYTF
TRBV28	TRBJ2-3	CASGLLNTQYF
TRBV30	TRBJ2-5	CAWSEGLTVQETQYF
TRBV5-1	TRBJ2-5	CASSRDRSQETQYF
TRBV29-1	TRBJ2-5	CSVGSGTQRETQYF
TRBV5-1	TRBJ2-7	CASREGPESRGEQYF
TRBV21-1	TRBJ2-3	CASSKEHRDSSTDTQYF
TRBV5-1	TRBJ2-2	CATADRAHTGELFF
TRBV6-5	TRBJ1-3	CASSNRGLGNTIYF
TRBV5-4	TRBJ1-1	CASRMDRGGEAFF
TRBV9	TRBJ2-1	CASSTRTSGGAHEQFF
TRBV6-4	TRBJ2-3	CASSDSGAGGSTDTQYF